The present TCR beta chain was sequenced within a study of monozygotic twins with inflammatory bowel disease. During cDNA synthesis, UMIs that each contained a 6-nucleotide sample barcode were added by means of template switching. TCRdb reprocessed the 5' RACE reads and stores each CDR3 protein as one record, lacking DNA. This sample contains approximately 330,000 distinct CDR3 sequences. The CDR3 is 14 amino acids. The gene calls are TRBV12-3 or TRBV12-4 and TRBJ2-7; the TCRdb D gene call, TRBD2, has no DNA to confirm it. The TCR was taken from a human donor with ulcerative colitis or Crohn's disease, or a healthy co-twin of an affected twin (not recorded which). The specimen was blood. The CDR3 sequence is CASSLSALSYEQYF.